The rows below give T cell receptor beta chains drawn from one sample of a study of OX40 agonist ivuxolimab in advanced cancers. Generated by immunoSEQ multiplex PCR, the TCRdb table keeps only in-frame clones and is missing some. The table lists about 48,000 clones, about 88% of them singletons. The input for sequencing was CD4+ or CD8+ T cells sorted from blood, taken in a trial of the OX40 agonist ivuxolimab. The receptors stem from an adult with an advanced solid tumor such as melanoma, head and neck, liver or kidney cancer. The CDR3 runs from the conserved cysteine through the conserved F or W.

v_gene	j_gene	CDR3aa
TRBV6-6	TRBJ1-2	CASSPPASDREGYTF
TRBV4-3	TRBJ2-1	CASSQSPWAPLFF
TRBV5-1	TRBJ2-3	CASSNQAGTSTDTQYF
TRBV19	TRBJ1-5	CASRGQSQPQHF
TRBV11-3	TRBJ2-3	CASSLGASANTDTQYF
TRBV5-1	TRBJ2-3	CASSRGGATDTQYF
TRBV19	TRBJ2-2	CASSIDLAPNTGELFF
TRBV6-5	TRBJ2-5	CASSYSGRSGETQYF
TRBV7-3	TRBJ2-1	CASSPTSGTHNEQFF
TRBV28	TRBJ2-3	CASSSPAGAVDTQYF
TRBV11-3	TRBJ1-1	CASSPGTGGTEAFF
TRBV25-1	TRBJ1-4	CASSVPPGTGIDEKLFF
TRBV2	TRBJ2-1	CASTADRANEQFF
TRBV2	TRBJ1-6	CASTDRVNSPLHF
TRBV7-6	TRBJ1-3	CASSLGMASSGNTIYF
TRBV30	TRBJ1-2	CAWSVLGGYGYTF
TRBV7-9	TRBJ2-2	CASSSGLAGGTGELFF
TRBV7-9	TRBJ2-6	CASSSPTVSGANVLTF
TRBV6-6	TRBJ2-1	CASSSQGWEQFF
TRBV2	TRBJ2-3	CASSVADTQYF
TRBV19	TRBJ2-3	CASSKRLAKTDTQYF
TRBV5-1	TRBJ1-1	CASSYRGTDNTEAFF
TRBV11-2	TRBJ1-1	CASSFPLQGAEAFF
TRBV14	TRBJ2-5	CASSQQTTQETQYF
TRBV4-3	TRBJ1-2	CASSQGQKNYGYTF
TRBV12-5	TRBJ2-5	CASGLVLAGGETQYF
TRBV27	TRBJ2-1	CASSPLGSSYNEQFF
TRBV5-6	TRBJ2-1	CASSPDRGSYNEQFF
TRBV6-1	TRBJ2-7	CASSGRGPRGSYEQYF
TRBV5-1	TRBJ2-3	CASSLLPSGVGTDTQYF
TRBV4-1	TRBJ2-2	CASSQDRRAGELFF
TRBV2	TRBJ1-2	CASSATTGYTF
TRBV15	TRBJ1-2	CATRNSGVGGYTF
TRBV2	TRBJ1-5	CASRDGRVGGMQPQHF
TRBV7-9	TRBJ1-2	CASSIPGDYGYTF
TRBV5-1	TRBJ2-7	CASSGRDRGSYEQYF
TRBV7-6	TRBJ2-2	CASSSREGGGELFF
TRBV5-1	TRBJ2-2	CASSLERGDTGELFF
TRBV5-6	TRBJ1-1	CASSLRVRDTSLNTEAFF
TRBV9	TRBJ2-7	CASSVDSQGINEQYF
TRBV7-9	TRBJ2-1	CASSSGTSVDTEQFF
TRBV5-4	TRBJ2-2	CASSLERGGTGELFF
TRBV5-1	TRBJ1-6	CASSSRGGAESPLHF
TRBV14	TRBJ1-3	CASSQLTGRAGNTIYF